This TCR beta chain was found in a study of blood T cell repertoires in COVID-19 (TCRdb year 2020). For the wider study: Samples covering the acute and convalescent phases of COVID-19 were provided by collaborators in the United States, Italy and Spain. The repertoires were released in a freely available public database intended as a resource for research on the immune response to SARS-CoV-2. The dataset comprised deeply sampled blood TCRbeta repertoires from subjects exposed to, actively infected with, or recovered from COVID-19. The prospective study material was composed of cDNA or gDNA derived from T cells, B-cell-depleted T cells, or PBMCs. Nearly every sample came with metadata listing a de-identified subject ID, COVID-19 status, age in years and sex. The samples were drawn from the first 160 participants of the ongoing ImmuneRACE study and from some 1,300 subjects provided by 6 global collaborators. HLA class I and class II types, where available, came from metadata supplied by the sample provider rather than from assay-based typing. Overall study outcomes, separate from this receptor: How much clinical and demographic metadata was included differed by source and by participant, and the metadata was provided uncurated.

TCRbeta CDR3 regions were amplified from genomic DNA using the immunoSEQ Assay, a bias-controlled multiplex PCR. Turning to the authors' computational methods: Within the assay, amplification of reference gene primers was used to estimate how many nucleated cells each sample contained. To quantify the absolute abundance of each unique TCRbeta CDR3 rearrangement, sequence reads were collapsed and filtered. For each sample, productive Simpson clonality was calculated as the square root of Simpson's diversity index over productive rearrangements. TCRdb took this table from immuneACCESS and kept in-frame rearrangements with V and J called. Such tables lack part of the clones; where checked against another copy, unresolved V genes explain under half of the gap, and the rest is unexplained. For V, J and clone size, that table is used; D and trimming come from the DNA. The sample table contains over 200,000 clones; only one count was recorded for roughly four fifths of them. The ten biggest clones cover 1.8% of the sample.

Enrolling through a virtual design, the prospective study's participants ranged in age from roughly 18 to 100 years and lived across some 22 United States geographic areas. Cohort assignment in the prospective study relied on participant-reported clinical history from a screening survey and a study questionnaire. Recovered participants in ImmuneRACE Cohort 3 were defined by two consecutive negative NP/OP PCR tests, clearance by a healthcare professional, or resolution of symptoms. Mobile phlebotomists in the prospective study collected whole blood, serum and a nasopharyngeal or oropharyngeal swab from every participant. Additional blood draws and questionnaires over a roughly two-month period could optionally be provided by prospective study participants. Before DNA extraction, prospective study blood samples were shipped either frozen or at room temperature. This clone was picked up a small number of times. The clone's antigen remains unknown. Nothing much larger sits one base from this clone, and base qualities are not available.

Measured from the cysteine to the phenylalanine, the CDR3 is 12 residues long. CDR3 DNA is the only sequence kept; it has 36 bases, read in frame from the first base. In the germline V gene, CDR1 corresponds to SGHVS and CDR2 to FQNEAQ. V is shortened by 3 bases, J by 14 bases, and the region joining them spans 15 bases. The V and J segments used are TRBV7-8 and TRBJ2-3; the D gene is perhaps TRBD2, on 5 matching bases. The origin of this receptor is a man aged 60 to 69 who had recovered from COVID-19. The material sequenced was PBMCs or T cells enriched from blood (not recorded which). CDR3 loop: CASSFPGDGLYF. The bases are TGTGCCAGCAGCTTCCCCGGGGATGGGTTGTATTTT.